A selection of T cell receptor beta chains follows, all from one sample in a study of identical twins. Using its own MiXCR run on the 5' RACE reads, TCRdb lists one record per CDR3 protein. The sample records approximately 470,000 distinct CDR3 sequences, approximately 15% being singletons. These data also featured in a second study, about yellow fever vaccine responses in identical twins.

The sequenced sample consisted of CD4+ T cells sorted from blood. These receptors were collected from a woman aged 18-30 years in good health. CDR3s include the opening cysteine and the closing phenylalanine or tryptophan. A D gene is named only where the DNA matches it firmly. Clone size is shown for a subset of rows, as once, few, many or a class of expanded clone.

size: few; J: TRBJ1-5; D: NA; V: TRBV6-1; CDR3: CASQRGRDQPQHF; DNA: TGTGCCAGCCAGAGGGGCCGGGATCAGCCCCAGCATTTT
size: few; J: TRBJ2-1; D: NA; V: TRBV6-1; CDR3: CASTPRDGIYNEQFF; DNA: TGTGCCAGCACCCCCCGGGACGGAATCTACAATGAGCAGTTCTTC
size: NA; J: TRBJ1-6; D: NA; V: TRBV7-2; CDR3: CASRPSSYNSPLHF; DNA: TGTGCCAGCAGGCCGAGCTCCTATAATTCACCCCTCCACTTT
size: few; J: TRBJ2-3; D: NA; V: TRBV9; CDR3: CASSVPQNAVFTDTQYF; DNA: TGTGCCAGCAGCGTCCCCCAGAACGCAGTATTCACAGATACGCAGTATTTT
size: few; J: TRBJ1-1; D: NA; V: TRBV7-9; CDR3: CASSPTRGVNTEAFF; DNA: TGTGCCAGCAGCCCAACAAGAGGTGTGAACACTGAAGCTTTCTTT
size: many; J: TRBJ2-3; D: NA; V: TRBV11-2; CDR3: CASSPGTQLRGDTQYF; DNA: TGTGCCAGCAGCCCCGGGACACAACTAAGGGGAGATACGCAGTATTTT
size: NA; J: TRBJ2-7; D: NA; V: TRBV18; CDR3: CASSPSPGIEQYF; DNA: TGTGCCAGCTCACCATCGCCAGGGATCGAGCAGTACTTC
size: few; J: TRBJ2-2; D: TRBD2; V: TRBV4-3; CDR3: CASGVPAGETGATGELFF; DNA: TGCGCCAGCGGCGTCCCAGCGGGGGAAACGGGGGCTACCGGGGAGCTGTTTTTT
size: NA; J: TRBJ1-6; D: TRBD1; V: TRBV20-1; CDR3: CSAWAGGNSPLHF; DNA: TGCAGTGCTTGGGCAGGGGGTAATTCACCCCTCCACTTT
size: few; J: TRBJ2-7; D: TRBD2; V: TRBV3-1; CDR3: CASAGPGGQSKAGGPYEQYF; DNA: TGTGCCAGCGCCGGACCCGGCGGACAGTCCAAAGCGGGAGGGCCCTACGAGCAGTACTTC
size: many; J: TRBJ2-1; D: TRBD2; V: TRBV7-2; CDR3: CASSLGLAGNNEQFF; DNA: TGTGCCAGCAGCTTAGGACTAGCGGGGAACAATGAGCAGTTCTTC
size: NA; J: TRBJ2-1; D: TRBD2; V: TRBV10-3; CDR3: CAIRSGSVYNEQFF; DNA: TGTGCCATCAGGAGCGGGAGTGTCTACAATGAGCAGTTCTTC
size: NA; J: TRBJ2-7; D: NA; V: TRBV28; CDR3: CASSAQGYRKQYF; DNA: TGTGCCAGCAGTGCCCAGGGGTATCGAAAGCAGTACTTC
size: few; J: TRBJ2-1; D: TRBD2; V: TRBV29-1; CDR3: CSVEASGSRLYNEQFF; DNA: TGCAGCGTTGAGGCTAGCGGGAGTAGGCTCTACAATGAGCAGTTCTTC
size: few; J: TRBJ2-3; D: NA; V: TRBV5-1; CDR3: CASTFEGGTDTQYF; DNA: TGCGCCAGCACCTTTGAGGGGGGCACAGATACGCAGTATTTT
size: once; J: TRBJ1-2; D: NA; V: TRBV23-1; CDR3: CASSQSARNYRVDGYTF; DNA: TGCGCCAGCAGTCAATCGGCCCGTAACTACAGGGTGGATGGCTACACCTTC
size: NA; J: TRBJ1-3; D: NA; V: TRBV10-3; CDR3: CAISESGSGNTIYF; DNA: TGTGCCATCAGTGAGTCTGGCTCTGGAAACACCATATATTTT
size: few; J: TRBJ1-5; D: NA; V: TRBV20-1; CDR3: CSARPGGGNQPQHF; DNA: TGCAGTGCTAGACCCGGGGGAGGCAATCAGCCCCAGCATTTT
size: NA; J: TRBJ1-4; D: TRBD1; V: TRBV12-3/TRBV12-4; CDR3: CASSSQGAANEKLFF; DNA: TGTGCCAGCAGTTCCCAGGGGGCAGCTAATGAAAAACTGTTTTTT
size: few; J: TRBJ2-1; D: NA; V: TRBV9; CDR3: CASSVPPGPNNEQFF; DNA: TGTGCCAGCAGCGTACCCCCGGGGCCGAACAATGAGCAGTTCTTC
size: NA; J: TRBJ2-1; D: NA; V: TRBV6-2/TRBV6-3; CDR3: CASSRSGDEQFF; DNA: TGTGCCAGCAGTAGGAGCGGCGATGAGCAGTTCTTC
size: NA; J: TRBJ2-3; D: NA; V: TRBV7-6; CDR3: CASSLAGGPIDTQYF; DNA: TGTGCCAGCAGCTTAGCGGGGGGGCCGATAGATACGCAGTATTTT
size: few; J: TRBJ1-1; D: NA; V: TRBV14; CDR3: CASSRAWNTEAFF; DNA: TGTGCCAGCAGTCGTGCGTGGAACACTGAAGCTTTCTTT
size: NA; J: TRBJ2-5; D: NA; V: TRBV7-9; CDR3: CASSLPGYQETQYF; DNA: TGTGCCAGCAGCTTACCTGGGTACCAAGAGACCCAGTACTTC
size: few; J: TRBJ1-1; D: TRBD1; V: TRBV5-1; CDR3: CASSLGRRDRANTEAFF; DNA: TGCGCCAGCAGCTTGGGCCGCCGGGACAGGGCGAACACTGAAGCTTTCTTT
size: few; J: TRBJ2-4; D: NA; V: TRBV20-1; CDR3: CSARRVGGDNIQYF; DNA: TGCAGTGCTAGAAGGGTAGGAGGGGATAACATTCAGTACTTC
size: NA; J: TRBJ2-7; D: NA; V: TRBV4-2; CDR3: CASSQVGEREQYF; DNA: TGTGCCAGCAGCCAAGTGGGTGAAAGAGAGCAGTACTTC
size: NA; J: TRBJ2-5; D: NA; V: TRBV20-1; CDR3: CSASSFEDSRVTQYF; DNA: TGCAGTGCTAGTAGTTTTGAGGACTCCCGGGTGACCCAGTACTTC
size: NA; J: TRBJ1-2; D: TRBD1; V: TRBV28; CDR3: CASSPGTVVYGYTF; DNA: TGTGCCAGCAGCCCCGGGACAGTAGTATATGGCTACACCTTC
size: few; J: TRBJ1-1; D: NA; V: TRBV2; CDR3: CASRGPTTEAFF; DNA: TGTGCCAGCCGAGGGCCTACCACTGAAGCTTTCTTT
size: NA; J: TRBJ2-6; D: TRBD1; V: TRBV5-1; CDR3: CASSVTGADGANVLTF; DNA: TGCGCCAGCAGCGTTACAGGGGCGGATGGGGCCAACGTCCTGACTTTC
size: NA; J: TRBJ2-1; D: NA; V: TRBV4-1; CDR3: CASSQDRSIGGITAFSYNEQFF; DNA: TGCGCCAGCAGCCAAGATCGGAGCATTGGAGGGATTACAGCGTTCTCCTACAATGAGCAGTTCTTC
size: NA; J: TRBJ2-1; D: NA; V: TRBV10-1; CDR3: CASSGLWDGEQFF; DNA: TGCGCCAGCTCCGGGCTCTGGGATGGTGAGCAGTTCTTC
size: NA; J: TRBJ2-7; D: NA; V: TRBV19; CDR3: CATKDGGTAYEQYF; DNA: TGTGCCACTAAGGATGGTGGGACCGCTTACGAGCAGTACTTC
size: few; J: TRBJ2-3; D: NA; V: TRBV7-7; CDR3: CASSSDRTNTQYF; DNA: TGTGCTAGCAGCTCCGACAGGACCAATACGCAGTATTTT
size: few; J: TRBJ2-1; D: NA; V: TRBV24-1; CDR3: CATSDRDFSYNEQFF; DNA: TGTGCCACCAGTGACCGGGATTTTTCCTACAATGAGCAGTTCTTC
size: few; J: TRBJ2-7; D: NA; V: TRBV24-1; CDR3: CATSDFVSPYEQYF; DNA: TGTGCCACCAGTGATTTCGTCAGTCCCTACGAGCAGTACTTC
size: few; J: TRBJ2-6; D: TRBD1; V: TRBV11-2; CDR3: CASSLSMDRGPGANVLTF; DNA: TGTGCCAGCAGCTTAAGTATGGACAGGGGACCTGGGGCCAACGTCCTGACTTTC
size: NA; J: TRBJ2-3; D: NA; V: TRBV5-5; CDR3: CASSLVGRPDTQYF; DNA: TGTGCCAGCAGCTTGGTTGGACGCCCAGATACGCAGTATTTT
size: few; J: TRBJ1-1; D: NA; V: TRBV6-1; CDR3: CASSGAKNTEAFF; DNA: TGTGCCAGCAGTGGGGCAAAGAACACTGAAGCTTTCTTT
size: few; J: TRBJ1-2; D: TRBD1; V: TRBV7-2; CDR3: CASSLITGENGYTF; DNA: TGTGCCAGCAGCTTAATCACAGGGGAGAATGGCTACACCTTC
size: few; J: TRBJ2-4; D: TRBD2; V: TRBV7-8; CDR3: CASTAGAGSLAKNIQYF; DNA: TGTGCCAGCACCGCGGGAGCGGGTTCGTTAGCCAAAAACATTCAGTACTTC
size: few; J: TRBJ1-5; D: NA; V: TRBV6-5; CDR3: CASSYSGRWSGSNQPQHF; DNA: TGTGCCAGCAGTTACTCGGGGCGGTGGTCGGGGAGCAATCAGCCCCAGCATTTT
size: few; J: TRBJ2-1; D: TRBD2; V: TRBV24-1; CDR3: CATSDLSTSGSNEQFF; DNA: TGTGCCACCAGTGATTTATCGACTAGCGGATCCAATGAGCAGTTCTTC
size: NA; J: TRBJ2-7; D: NA; V: TRBV18; CDR3: CASSSSSASYEQYF; DNA: TGTGCCAGCTCATCCTCTAGCGCCTCCTACGAGCAGTACTTC
size: few; J: TRBJ1-2; D: TRBD1; V: TRBV6-5; CDR3: CASSSEGGGNGYTF; DNA: TGTGCCAGCAGTTCGGAAGGGGGCGGCAATGGCTACACCTTC
size: few; J: TRBJ2-3; D: TRBD1; V: TRBV3-1; CDR3: CASSPPGTGGTDTQYF; DNA: TGTGCCAGCAGCCCACCCGGGACAGGGGGCACAGATACGCAGTATTTT